This T cell receptor (beta chain) was captured in a study of CD8+ T cells in alopecia areata (dated by TCRdb to the late 2010s). For the wider study: The treated patients, all with moderate-to-severe alopecia areata, were enrolled in an open-label pilot trial of oral tofacitinib given at 5 to 10 mg twice daily. Tofacitinib was administered for 6 to 18 months, and 6 months of follow-up off drug were then conducted to assess delayed response and recurrence. Biopsies were taken from tofacitinib-treated patients at baseline and at 4 and 24 weeks of treatment, and a later scalp biopsy was taken in several of the tofacitinib-treated patients. RNA came from the PAXgene miRNA kit for fixed scalp, the miRNeasy kit for PBMCs, and the RNeasy kit for mouse skin. On the human side, TCRbeta sequencing was run on scalp tissue and on sorted CD4+ and CD8+ peripheral blood T cells from healthy controls and from alopecia areata patients with either patchy or totalis/universalis disease. To study T cell clonal expansion in alopecia areata, the researchers applied high-throughput TCRbeta sequencing to both the C3H/HeJ mouse model and human patients. Scalp clonality was compared among normal scalp (n=4), patchy alopecia areata scalp (n=8), and alopecia totalis/universalis scalp (n=8). For the treated patients, the SALT score, which quantifies what percentage of scalp surface area is affected, served as the measure of disease severity. immunoSEQ multiplex PCR using 35 Vbeta forward primers and 13 Jbeta reverse primers was used to amplify TCRbeta CDR3 regions. General findings and caveats noted by the study authors: Because the treated cohort was small and had only one nonresponder, larger studies are needed to examine links between baseline CD8+ expansion and response. Lesional scalp, especially in alopecia totalis/universalis, showed higher clonality and more expanded CD8+ clones than normal scalp, suggesting antigenic drive. Tofacitinib significantly decreased scalp clonality and the number of expanded CD8+ clones among the top 100 scalp clones. Unlike mouse skin, which is dominated by gammadelta T cells, normal human skin has resident alphabeta T cells that are also sequenced, and this complicates analysis of the scalp TCR repertoire. Many expanded lesional clones persisted in scalp and blood during tofacitinib treatment, which may partly explain relapse after stopping treatment. Shared TCR sequences between patients were less evident than in mice, which may be partly attributable to HLA diversity in the patient population.

Taken with the paper, the label for time point translates to: 4 weeks on oral tofacitinib. The treatment or condition label on this specimen signifies: oral pan-JAK inhibitor, 5-10 mg twice daily. From alopecia areata patients, peripheral blood was collected along with lesional scalp punch biopsies. After PBMCs were isolated by density centrifugation and stained for CD3, CD4 and CD8, a FACSAria was used to sort CD4+ and CD8+ T cells. Spanning cysteine to phenylalanine, the CDR3 consists of 14 amino acids. Of the read, only the CDR3 DNA is kept; its 42 bases are in frame from base 1. CDR1 and CDR2 are read off the germline V gene (reference sequence) as SGHNT and YYREEE. V was cut back by 0 bases and J by 4 bases, leaving a gap of 10 bases between them. For this clone: Its specific antigen is unknown. Base-call qualities are not available, and no considerably larger clone is one nucleotide away.

The library was obtained by the immunoSEQ multiplex PCR assay. RNA was extracted from all samples and reverse transcribed into cDNA, which served as template for TCR sequencing. First-strand cDNA was synthesized with SuperScript III using a 2:1 mix of oligo-dT and random hexamers. Amplification bias was assessed with a synthetic immune receptor repertoire, and residual bias was removed computationally. Under the source paper's analysis protocol: Raw reads were preprocessed to remove errors, and CDR3 was defined according to IMGT conventions as the region from the conserved cysteine to phenylalanine. To get clonality, Shannon entropy was normalized by log2 of the number of productive unique TCRs and the result was subtracted from 1. CD4 or CD8 identity of scalp clones was inferred by cross-referencing scalp TCRbeta sequences with sorted blood CD4 and CD8 repertoires. TCRdb stores this immuneACCESS table with in-frame sequences only. Part of the clones is absent; in the studies checked, under half of the shortfall reflects unresolved V genes, and no reason is known for the rest. V and J calls and clone size are copied from that table; D and trimming were computed from the DNA. This sample has about 150,000 clones in its table, and 54% of those were observed once. The ten biggest clones cover more than 15% of the sample.

The chain couples TRBV5-4 to TRBJ1-2, with the D gene too uncertain to name. The sequences come from CD8+ T cells sorted from blood, collected at week 4, from a patient treated with tofacitinib. The TCR originated in a human donor with alopecia areata. The DNA is TGTGCCAGCAGCTTGGCCGAGACACCCTATGGCTACACCTTC. Protein translation: CASSLAETPYGYTF.